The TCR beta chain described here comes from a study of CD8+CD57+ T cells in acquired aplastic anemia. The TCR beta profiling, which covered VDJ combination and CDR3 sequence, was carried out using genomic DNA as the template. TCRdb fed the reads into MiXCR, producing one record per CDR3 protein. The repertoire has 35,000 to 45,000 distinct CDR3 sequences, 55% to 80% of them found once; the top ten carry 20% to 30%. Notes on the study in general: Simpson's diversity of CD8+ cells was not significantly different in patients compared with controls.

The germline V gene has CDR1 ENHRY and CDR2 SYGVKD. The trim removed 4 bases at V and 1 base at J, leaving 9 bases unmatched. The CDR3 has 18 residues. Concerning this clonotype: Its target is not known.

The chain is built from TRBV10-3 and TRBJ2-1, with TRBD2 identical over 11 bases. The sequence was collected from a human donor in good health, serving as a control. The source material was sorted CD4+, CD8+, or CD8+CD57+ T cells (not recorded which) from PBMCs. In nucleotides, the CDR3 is TGTGCCATCAGTGTTCGGCTAGCGGGGGGCGGTTCCTACAATGAGCAGTTCTTC. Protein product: CAISVRLAGGGSYNEQFF.